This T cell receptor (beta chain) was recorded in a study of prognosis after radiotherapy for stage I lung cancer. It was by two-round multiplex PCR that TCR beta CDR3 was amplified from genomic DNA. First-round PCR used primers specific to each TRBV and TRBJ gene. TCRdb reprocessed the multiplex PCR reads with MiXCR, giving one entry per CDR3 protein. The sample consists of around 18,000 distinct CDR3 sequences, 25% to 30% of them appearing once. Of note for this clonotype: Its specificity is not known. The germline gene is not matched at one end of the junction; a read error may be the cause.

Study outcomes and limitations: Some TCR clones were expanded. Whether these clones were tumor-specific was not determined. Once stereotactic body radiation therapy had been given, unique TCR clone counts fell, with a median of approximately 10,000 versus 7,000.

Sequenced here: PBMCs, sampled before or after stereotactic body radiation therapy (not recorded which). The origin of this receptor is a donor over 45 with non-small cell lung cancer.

The CDR3 coding sequence is TGTGCCAGTAGCCCCCTGGACAGGGGTCGCACAGATACGCGGTATTTT. Protein product: CASSPLDRGRTDTRYF. The V gene is TRBV19, the J gene TRBJ2-3, with 9 bases lining up with TRBD1. The CDR3 consists of 16 residues. Germline CDR1 LNHDA, CDR2 SQIVND (reference sequence).